This entry concerns a single T cell receptor beta chain. Its antigen is not identified. This entry belongs to a study of shared clonotypes between healthy human individuals. Broader study findings: It was only blood that was sampled, and tissue repertoires likely differ.

Trimming removed 8 bases from V and 2 bases from J, with 14 bases in between. The CDR3 loop spans 14 amino acids. Germline V gene data show CDR1 as MNHEY and CDR2 as SMNVEV (reference sequence). The table came from immunoSEQ multiplex PCR; TCRdb's copy has only in-frame clones and leaves some out. The repertoire consists of roughly 590,000 clones, with roughly 95% occurring once and the leading ten covering approximately 0.1%. Selected positively for CCR7 and CD45RO-negative, naive CD8 cells excluded terminally differentiated effector memory CD45RA+ cells. HIV-negative, healthy adults without recent acute infections or vaccinations were the donors.

The chain combines TRBV27 with TRBJ2-3; D may be TRBD2 (6 bases). Material for sequencing was naive CD8+ T cells sorted from blood. The TCR comes from a woman in her 30s in good health. DNA for the CDR3: TGTGCCAGCCAGCAAGGAGGGATCACAGATACGCAGTATTTT. Encoded protein: CASQQGGITDTQYF.